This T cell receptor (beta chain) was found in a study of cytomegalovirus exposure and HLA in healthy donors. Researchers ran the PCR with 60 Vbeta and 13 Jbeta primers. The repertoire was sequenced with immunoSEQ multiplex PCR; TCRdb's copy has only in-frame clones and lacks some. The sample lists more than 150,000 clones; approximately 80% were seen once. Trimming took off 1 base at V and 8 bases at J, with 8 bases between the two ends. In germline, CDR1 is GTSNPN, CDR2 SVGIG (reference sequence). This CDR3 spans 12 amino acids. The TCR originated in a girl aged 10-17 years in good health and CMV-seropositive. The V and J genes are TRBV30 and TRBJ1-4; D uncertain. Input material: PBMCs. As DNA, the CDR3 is TGTGCCTGGAGTGGGACGGGGGAAAAACTGTTTTTT. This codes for CAWSGTGEKLFF.